This TCR beta chain was recorded in a study of blood T cells in healthy people across ages. Points on this clonotype: Its antigen is currently unknown.

Every donor contributed about 10 milliliters of peripheral blood by blood draw. Overall study results and limits: While age rose, TCR beta diversity per million T cells dropped in a roughly linear way. Fewer expanded clones and more diversity marked long-lived versus aged donors.

A second roughly 7 to 11 cycle PCR used barcoded and J-beta primers. Each CDR3 protein gets one entry after TCRdb re-called the 5' RACE reads with MiXCR. The data show 2 million or so distinct CDR3 sequences, with roughly 52% seen just once and about 2.1% held by the top ten. Sequenced: blood. The TCR sequence derives from a woman between 35 and 50 years old in good health.

The CDR3 loop is CASSLDSVGEQFF. Written as DNA, the CDR3 is TGTGCCAGCAGCTTAGATTCGGTCGGTGAGCAGTTCTTC. The V and J genes are TRBV11-3 and TRBJ2-1; D is ambiguous. The CDR3 spans 13 residues. The V and J ends lost 0 bases and 9 bases respectively, with 9 bases between them. The germline V gene encodes CDR1 SGHNT and CDR2 YENEEA.